These 26 T cell receptor beta chains came from one sample sequenced in a study of T-cell reconstitution after alpha-beta-depleted transplantation in children. This sample's TCRbeta library carried unique molecular identifier barcodes. TCRdb used MiXCR to reprocess the PCR reads, holding one entry per CDR3 protein. The sample contains 250,000 to 350,000 distinct CDR3 sequences, more than 20% of which appear only once. The source was PBMCs, mostly from graft donor cells, collected 180 days after TCRalphabeta/CD19-depleted stem cell transplant. The receptors derive from a male patient younger than 18 who had a stem cell transplant for acute lymphoblastic leukemia, so the T cells may come from the graft donor.

V and J are TRBV9 and TRBJ2-3; D perhaps matches TRBD1 (6 bases). There are 17 residues in the CDR3. CDR1 is SGDLS and CDR2 is YYNGEE in the germline V gene. The V and J ends lost 0 bases and 0 bases respectively, with 14 bases between them. CDR3 nucleotide sequence: TGTGCCAGCAGCGTAGCTGGAACAGGGATGAGCACAGATACGCAGTATTTT. Encoded protein: CASSVAGTGMSTDTQYF.

The chain has TRBV7-9 and TRBJ1-2; D not resolved. Trimming took off 0 bases at V and 6 bases at J, with 14 bases between the two ends. This CDR3 has 15 residues. Germline loops: CDR1 SEHNR, CDR2 FQNEAQ (reference sequence). In DNA, the CDR3 is TGTGCCAGCAGCTTAGCGGTCGCTCAAGTGGATGGCTACACCTTC. This translates into CASSLAVAQVDGYTF.

This clonotype was seen a handful of times. This chain uses TRBV4-2 with TRBJ2-1, with 11 bases that match TRBD2. CDR1 and CDR2 from the germline V gene are LGHNA and YNFKEQ. Trimming cost V 0 bases and J 4 bases; bases outside gene matches: 8. CDR3 length equals 18 residues. This chain's CDR3 is CASSQDRGLAGGYNEQFF. In DNA form, the CDR3 reads TGTGCCAGCAGCCAAGATCGCGGACTAGCGGGCGGTTACAATGAGCAGTTCTTC.

The chain employs TRBV20-1 and TRBJ2-7, with D perhaps matching TRBD2 (6 bases). V dropped 4 bases and J dropped 2 bases, with 12 bases sitting between them. The length of the CDR3 is 13 residues. Germline V gives CDR1 DFQATT, CDR2 SNEGSKA (reference sequence). CDR3 protein: CSATSGVTYEQYF. The CDR3 DNA follows: TGCAGTGCTACCTCGGGGGTAACCTACGAGCAGTACTTC.

The chain uses TRBV7-8 and TRBJ1-5; D is undetermined. This CDR3 is built from 14 residues. The germline gives CDR1 SGHVS, CDR2 FQNEAQ. V lost 4 bases and J lost 4, with 11 bases in between. CDR3 residues: CASSSVWANQPQHF. CDR3 in DNA: TGTGCCAGCAGCTCCGTATGGGCGAATCAGCCCCAGCATTTT.

This clonotype has just a few counts. This chain connects TRBV5-1 to TRBJ2-5; unclear D gene. V gave up 4 bases and J gave up 5 bases, with 12 bases separating them. Germline V gene data show CDR1 as SGHRS and CDR2 as YFSETQ. This CDR3 contains 13 residues. In DNA, the CDR3 is TGCGCCAGCAGCCTAAGGGTATACGAGACCCAGTACTTC. Translating it yields CASSLRVYETQYF.

The J gene is TRBJ2-5, the V gene TRBV5-1; 8 nucleotides align to TRBD2. Losses at the gene ends were 1 base for V and 1 base for J; bases not matched to a gene: 3. This CDR3 spans 15 amino acids. Germline loops: CDR1 SGHRS, CDR2 YFSETQ. CDR3: CASSLTSGFQETQYF. Written as DNA, the CDR3 is TGCGCCAGCAGCTTGACTAGCGGATTCCAAGAGACCCAGTACTTC.

The J gene is TRBJ2-7, the V gene TRBV7-8, with 12 positions matching TRBD2. From germline, CDR1 is SGHVS and CDR2 FQNEAQ. V was clipped by 0 bases and J by 3 bases; unmatched bases: 9. CDR3 length: 18 residues. The CDR3 region has the DNA TGTGCCAGCAGCTTAGCCCCCTGGACTAGCGGGAAATTCTACGAGCAGTACTTC. Protein product: CASSLAPWTSGKFYEQYF.

J is TRBJ1-4 and V is TRBV6-5, with 7 bases aligning to TRBD1. With 0 bases clipped from V and 8 bases from J, the junction kept 6 bases outside the gene matches. This CDR3 has 15 amino acids. Germline V gene lookup returns CDR1 MNHEY and CDR2 SVGAGI. The CDR3 sequence: CASSYSQGEGEKLFF. The CDR3 coding sequence is TGTGCCAGCAGTTACTCCCAGGGGGAGGGAGAAAAACTGTTTTTT.

This clonotype has only a few counts. The chain links TRBV7-2 to TRBJ1-4, with a possible D match to TRBD1 (6 bases). The CDR3 is 12 amino acids. CDR1 is SGHTA, CDR2 FQGNSA, per germline. V was trimmed by 3 bases and J by 7 bases, leaving 6 bases between them. CDR3 DNA sequence: TGTGCCAGCAGCTTCAGGGGTGAAAAACTGTTTTTT. This sequence encodes CASSFRGEKLFF.

DNA of the CDR3: TGTGCCAGCAGCGTCGAGGGAGGGCCCCTTGAGCAGTTCTTC. This sequence encodes CASSVEGGPLEQFF. The V gene is TRBV9, the J gene TRBJ2-1, with 7 bases that match TRBD2. The CDR3 extends over 14 amino acids. V lost 2 bases and J lost 9; bases outside the gene matches: 8. The germline V gene encodes CDR1 SGDLS and CDR2 YYNGEE.

This chain links TRBV20-1 with TRBJ2-6; D assignment may be TRBD1 or TRBD2 (5 bases each). Per the germline V gene, CDR1 is DFQATT and CDR2 is SNEGSKA (reference sequence). With 1 base removed from V and 3 bases from J, the gap between germline ends came to 10 bases. The CDR3 runs 15 residues. The CDR3 coding sequence is TGCAGTGCTAGAGTATGGGGGAATGGGGCCAACGTCCTGACTTTC. Translation gives CSARVWGNGANVLTF.

The chain uses TRBV6-1 and TRBJ2-7; 9 bases fit TRBD1. The CDR3 contains 14 residues. Germline V gene data show CDR1 as MNHNS and CDR2 as SASEGT. After removal of 9 bases from V and 4 bases from J, the junction contained 10 bases not matched to a gene. This chain's CDR3 is CASSRDRARYEQYF. As DNA, the CDR3 is TGTGCCAGTTCGCGGGACAGGGCAAGATACGAGCAGTACTTC.

The chain recombines TRBV20-1 with TRBJ2-5; D not resolved. The CDR3 runs 12 residues. Trimming shortened V by 6 bases and J by 1 base, and 9 bases separated the two germline ends. The germline V gene has CDR1 DFQATT and CDR2 SNEGSKA (reference sequence). CDR3 nucleotides: TGCAGTGCCCGCGCGGCCCAAGAGACCCAGTACTTC. Protein: CSARAAQETQYF.

This chain's CDR3 is CASSSPLEPRLAAGTDTQYF. CDR3 bases: TGTGCCAGCAGCTCCCCATTGGAGCCTCGACTAGCAGCAGGCACAGATACGCAGTATTTT. The chain has TRBV5-6 and TRBJ2-3; TRBD2 agrees at 7 bases. The V gene end was trimmed by 3 bases and the J gene end by 1 base; junction bases not matched to a gene: 20. This CDR3 has 20 amino acids. Germline V gene sequence: CDR1 SGHDT, CDR2 YYEEEE.

V gene TRBV9 combines with J gene TRBJ1-1; TRBD1 is a possible D gene (6 bases). CDR1 and CDR2 (germline): SGDLS, YYNGEE. V was cut by 0 bases and J by 5 bases, with 14 bases left in between. The CDR3 spans 15 residues. The CDR3 region has the DNA TGTGCCAGCAGCGTAGGGGGGGCGATAGGGACTGAAGCTTTCTTT. Its translation: CASSVGGAIGTEAFF.

This clonotype was recorded a few times. The chain links TRBV29-1 to TRBJ2-1; D unresolved. Germline V lookup: CDR1 SQVTM, CDR2 ANQGSEA. V lost 5 bases and J lost 6, with 11 bases in between. The CDR3 runs to 12 residues. This CDR3 is CSVLGPTNEQFF. The CDR3 DNA is TGCAGCGTTCTAGGCCCGACCAATGAGCAGTTCTTC.

This clonotype was observed a handful of times. The chain employs TRBV29-1 and TRBJ2-7, with 11 bases lining up with TRBD1. Germline CDR1 SQVTM, CDR2 ANQGSEA. The CDR3 has 13 amino acids. V lost 3 bases, J lost 3 bases, and 1 base stayed unmatched. The CDR3: CSVEGTGGYEQYF. CDR3 nucleotides: TGCAGCGTTGAGGGGACAGGGGGCTACGAGCAGTACTTC.

The chain recombines TRBV20-1 with TRBJ2-7; weak D call: TRBD1 (7 bases). Germline loops: CDR1 DFQATT, CDR2 SNEGSKA (reference sequence). Trimming stripped 4 bases from V and 4 bases from J, with 17 bases between. The CDR3 has 14 residues. Here the CDR3 DNA reads TGCAGTGCTACTTCAAGGAGGGGGCAGTACGAGCAGTACTTC. The encoded protein is CSATSRRGQYEQYF.

The table lists this clonotype with a few counts. J is TRBJ2-7 and V is TRBV5-1; D is unclear. Trimming shortened V by 0 bases and J by 1 base, and 8 bases separated the two germline ends. The CDR3 is 14 amino acids. Germline-derived CDR1 and CDR2 are SGHRS and YFSETQ. CDR3 loop: CASSLEAASYEQYF. Here the CDR3 DNA reads TGCGCCAGCAGCTTGGAGGCGGCATCCTACGAGCAGTACTTC.

The genes are TRBV4-1 and TRBJ1-2, with TRBD1 as a possible D gene (5 bases). The V end was cut by 0 bases, the J end by 8 bases, with 13 bases between. The germline V gene has CDR1 MGHRA and CDR2 YSYEKL. The CDR3 contains 14 residues. CDR3 sequence reads: CASSQEIGRVGYTF. Written as DNA, the CDR3 is TGCGCCAGCAGCCAAGAAATCGGCAGGGTCGGCTACACCTTC.

V and J are TRBV2 and TRBJ2-7; D unresolved. Trimming removed 7 bases from V and 1 base from J, with 8 bases in between. The CDR3 length is 12 residues. The germline V gene has CDR1 SNHLY and CDR2 FYNNEI. As DNA, the CDR3 is TGTGCCAGCACCGACTCGTCCTACGAGCAGTACTTC. Its translation is CASTDSSYEQYF. Based on the CDR3 plus reference TRBV2 and TRBJ2-7, the full variable domain is EPEVTQTPSHQVTQMGQEVILRCVPISNHLYFYWYRQILGQKVEFLVSFYNNEISEKSEIFDDQFSVERPDGSNFTLKIRSTKLEDSAMYFCASTDSSYEQYFGPGTRLTVT.

The chain carries TRBV19 and TRBJ2-1; TRBD1 matches 11 bases. Germline loops: CDR1 LNHDA, CDR2 SQIVND (reference sequence). The V gene end was trimmed by 5 bases and the J gene end by 1 base; junction bases not matched to a gene: 4. The CDR3 has 16 amino acids. CDR3 region: CASSWGQGESYNEQFF. CDR3 nucleotides: TGTGCCAGTAGTTGGGGACAGGGGGAATCCTACAATGAGCAGTTCTTC.

This clonotype was seen a few times. V usage is TRBV7-9 and J usage is TRBJ1-2, with 8 bases matching TRBD1. The CDR3 runs 14 residues. Trimming took 6 bases from V and 6 from J; bases not matched to a gene: 9. Germline V lookup: CDR1 SEHNR, CDR2 FQNEAQ (reference sequence). The CDR3 nucleotides read TGTGCCAGCAGTGACAGGGGCGGAGAAAATGGCTACACCTTC. This translates into CASSDRGGENGYTF.

The V gene is TRBV5-1, the J gene TRBJ2-1, with 7 bases lining up with TRBD1. This CDR3 is 15 amino acids long. The trim removed 6 bases at V and 4 bases at J, leaving 10 bases unmatched. Germline CDR1 is SGHRS and CDR2 is YFSETQ. CDR3 amino acids: CASTSGSRGYNEQFF. The CDR3 DNA reads as TGCGCCAGCACCTCCGGCTCCAGGGGGTACAATGAGCAGTTCTTC.

The chain joins TRBV6-5 to TRBJ2-3, with a tentative D call TRBD1 (5 bases). The germline CDR1 and CDR2 sequences are MNHEY and SVGAGI. Trimming took off 4 bases at V and 2 bases at J, with 13 bases between the two ends. This CDR3 spans 15 amino acids. CDR3: CASSSRTWSTDTQYF. CDR3 bases: TGTGCCAGCAGTTCCCGGACATGGTCCACAGATACGCAGTATTTT.